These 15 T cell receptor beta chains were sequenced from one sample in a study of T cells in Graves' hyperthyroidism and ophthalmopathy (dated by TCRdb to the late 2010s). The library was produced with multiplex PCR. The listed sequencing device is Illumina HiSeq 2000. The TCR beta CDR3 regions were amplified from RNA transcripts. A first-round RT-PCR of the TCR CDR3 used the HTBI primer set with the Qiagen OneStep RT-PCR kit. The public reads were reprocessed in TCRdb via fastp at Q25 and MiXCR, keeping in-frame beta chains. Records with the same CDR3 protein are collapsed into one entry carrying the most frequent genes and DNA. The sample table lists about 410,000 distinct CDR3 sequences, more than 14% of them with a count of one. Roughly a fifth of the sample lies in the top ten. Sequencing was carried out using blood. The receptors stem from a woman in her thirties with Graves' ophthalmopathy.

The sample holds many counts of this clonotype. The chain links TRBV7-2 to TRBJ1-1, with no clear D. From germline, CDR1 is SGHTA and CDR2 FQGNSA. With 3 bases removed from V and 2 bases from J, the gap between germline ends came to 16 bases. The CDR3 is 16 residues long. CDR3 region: CASSFNSRSFNTEAFF. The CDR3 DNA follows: TGTGCCAGCAGCTTTAACAGCCGATCTTTTAACACTGAAGCTTTCTTT.

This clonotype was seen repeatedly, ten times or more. The chain's CDR3 is CASSYWGKDEQYF. DNA of the CDR3: TGTGCCAGCAGTTACTGGGGTAAGGACGAGCAGTACTTC. The chain couples TRBV6-5 to TRBJ2-7; D gene ambiguous. Germline V gives CDR1 MNHEY, CDR2 SVGAGI. There are 13 residues in the CDR3. The ends were cut back, 1 base at V and 5 bases at J, with 9 bases in the middle.

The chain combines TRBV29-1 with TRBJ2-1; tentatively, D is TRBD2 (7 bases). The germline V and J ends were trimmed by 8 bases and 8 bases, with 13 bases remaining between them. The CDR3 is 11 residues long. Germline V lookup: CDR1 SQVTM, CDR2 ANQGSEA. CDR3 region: CSPWGGYEQFF. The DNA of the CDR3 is TGCAGCCCCTGGGGGGGCTATGAGCAGTTCTTC.

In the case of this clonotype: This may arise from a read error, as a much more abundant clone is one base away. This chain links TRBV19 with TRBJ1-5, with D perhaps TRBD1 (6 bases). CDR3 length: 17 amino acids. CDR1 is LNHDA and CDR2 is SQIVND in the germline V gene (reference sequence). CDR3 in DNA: TGTGCCAGTACTATAGAGGGCACGACAGGACGCAATCAGCCCCAGCATTTT. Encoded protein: CASTIEGTTGRNQPQHF.

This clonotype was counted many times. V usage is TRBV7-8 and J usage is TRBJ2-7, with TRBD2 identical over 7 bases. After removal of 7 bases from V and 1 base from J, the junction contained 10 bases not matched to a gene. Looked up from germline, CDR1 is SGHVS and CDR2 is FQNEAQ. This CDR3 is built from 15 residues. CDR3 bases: TGTGCCAGCACGACGCCTGGGGGGGGGTCCTACGAGCAGTACTTC. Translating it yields CASTTPGGGSYEQYF.

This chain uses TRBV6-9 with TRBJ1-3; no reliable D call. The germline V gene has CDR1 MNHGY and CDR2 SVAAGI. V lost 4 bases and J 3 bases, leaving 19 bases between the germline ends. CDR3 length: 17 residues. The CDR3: CASSSLPPRVNGNTIYF. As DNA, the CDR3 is TGTGCCAGCAGTTCCTTACCCCCCCGGGTTAATGGAAACACCATATATTTT.

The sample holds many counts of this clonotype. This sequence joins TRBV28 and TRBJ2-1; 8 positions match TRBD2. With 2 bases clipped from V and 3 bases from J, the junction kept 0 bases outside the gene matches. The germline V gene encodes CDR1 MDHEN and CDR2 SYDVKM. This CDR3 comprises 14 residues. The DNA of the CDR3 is TGTGCCAGCAGTTTAAGCGGGAGCTACAATGAGCAGTTCTTC. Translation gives CASSLSGSYNEQFF.

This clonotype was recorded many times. DNA of the CDR3: TGTGCCAGCAGTGAAGCTGTGGTTTACGGGGGTTCCGAGACCCAGTACTTC. Its translation: CASSEAVVYGGSETQYF. The genes are TRBV6-1 and TRBJ2-5; a weak D match, TRBD2 (6 bases). The V end lost 0 bases, the J end lost 5 bases, and 19 bases lay between the germline ends. Germline V CDR1 and CDR2: MNHNS, SASEGT. This CDR3 is built from 17 residues.

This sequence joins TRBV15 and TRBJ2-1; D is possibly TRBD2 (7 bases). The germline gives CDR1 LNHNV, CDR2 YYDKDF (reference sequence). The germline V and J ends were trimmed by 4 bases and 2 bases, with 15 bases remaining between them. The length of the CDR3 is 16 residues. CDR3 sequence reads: CATSKGGGTPYNEQFF. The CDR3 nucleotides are TGTGCCACCAGCAAGGGGGGGGGGACCCCCTACAATGAGCAGTTCTTC.

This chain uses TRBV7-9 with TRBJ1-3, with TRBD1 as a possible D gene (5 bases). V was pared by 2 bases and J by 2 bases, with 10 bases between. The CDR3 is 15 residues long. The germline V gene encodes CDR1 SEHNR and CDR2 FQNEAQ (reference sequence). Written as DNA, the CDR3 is TGTGCCAGCAGCTTACAGGGAAGTGCTGGAAACACCATATATTTT. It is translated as CASSLQGSAGNTIYF.

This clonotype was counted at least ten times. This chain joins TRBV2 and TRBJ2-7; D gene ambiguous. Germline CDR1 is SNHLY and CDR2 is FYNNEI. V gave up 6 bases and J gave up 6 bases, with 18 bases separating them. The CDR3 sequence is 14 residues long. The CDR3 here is CASRVWPAWGEQYF. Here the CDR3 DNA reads TGTGCCAGCAGAGTTTGGCCGGCTTGGGGCGAGCAGTACTTC.

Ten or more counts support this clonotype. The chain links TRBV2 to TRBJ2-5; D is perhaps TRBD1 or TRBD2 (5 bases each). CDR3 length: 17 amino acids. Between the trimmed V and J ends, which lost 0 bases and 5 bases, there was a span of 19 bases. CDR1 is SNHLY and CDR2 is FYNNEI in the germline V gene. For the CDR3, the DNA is TGTGCCAGCAGTGAAGCAATGGCGAGGGGTTGGGCGGAGACCCAGTACTTC. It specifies CASSEAMARGWAETQYF.

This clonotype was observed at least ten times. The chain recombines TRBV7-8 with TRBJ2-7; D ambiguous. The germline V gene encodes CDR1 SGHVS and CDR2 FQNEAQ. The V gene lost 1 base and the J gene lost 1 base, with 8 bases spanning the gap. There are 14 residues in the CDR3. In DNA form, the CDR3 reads TGTGCCAGCAGCTTAGGTACAGCTTCCTACGAGCAGTACTTC. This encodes CASSLGTASYEQYF.

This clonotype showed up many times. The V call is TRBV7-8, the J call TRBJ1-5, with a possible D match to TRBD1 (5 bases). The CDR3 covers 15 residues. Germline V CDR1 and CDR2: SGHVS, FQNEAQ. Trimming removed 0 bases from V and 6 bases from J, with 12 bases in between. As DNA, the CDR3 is TGTGCCAGCAGCTTAGCGCCAGGGATTGTTCAGCCCCAGCATTTT. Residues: CASSLAPGIVQPQHF.

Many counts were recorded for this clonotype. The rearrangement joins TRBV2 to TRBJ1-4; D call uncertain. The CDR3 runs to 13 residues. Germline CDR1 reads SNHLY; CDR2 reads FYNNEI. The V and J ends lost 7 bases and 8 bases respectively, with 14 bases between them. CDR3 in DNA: TGTGCCAGCATTGCCGGCGCAAAGGAAAAACTGTTTTTT. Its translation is CASIAGAKEKLFF.